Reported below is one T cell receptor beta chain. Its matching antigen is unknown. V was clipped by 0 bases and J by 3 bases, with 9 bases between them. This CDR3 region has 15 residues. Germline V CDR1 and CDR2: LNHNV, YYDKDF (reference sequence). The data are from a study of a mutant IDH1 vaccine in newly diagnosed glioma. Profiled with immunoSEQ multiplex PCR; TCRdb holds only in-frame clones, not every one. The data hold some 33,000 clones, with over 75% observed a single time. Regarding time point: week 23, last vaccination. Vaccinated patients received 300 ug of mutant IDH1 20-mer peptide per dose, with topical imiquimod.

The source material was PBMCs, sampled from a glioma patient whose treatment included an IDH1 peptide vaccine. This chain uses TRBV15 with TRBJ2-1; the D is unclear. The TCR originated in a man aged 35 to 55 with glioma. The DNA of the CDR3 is TGTGCCACCAGCAGAGATCGGCAGGTCTACAATGAGCAGTTCTTC. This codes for CATSRDRQVYNEQFF.